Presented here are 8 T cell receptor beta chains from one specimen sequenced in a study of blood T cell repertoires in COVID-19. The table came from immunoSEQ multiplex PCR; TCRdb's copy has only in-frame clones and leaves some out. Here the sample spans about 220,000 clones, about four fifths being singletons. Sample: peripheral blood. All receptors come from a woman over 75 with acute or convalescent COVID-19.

CDR3 sequence (DNA): TGCAGCGTGGCCGTTTCAGGCTGGAAGCAGTACTTC. Translated, it gives CSVAVSGWKQYF. V gene TRBV29-1 combines with J gene TRBJ2-7; no firm D call. V shed 6 bases and J shed 8 bases, with 17 bases lying between them. Germline lookup yields CDR1 SQVTM and CDR2 ANQGSEA. There are 12 residues in the CDR3.

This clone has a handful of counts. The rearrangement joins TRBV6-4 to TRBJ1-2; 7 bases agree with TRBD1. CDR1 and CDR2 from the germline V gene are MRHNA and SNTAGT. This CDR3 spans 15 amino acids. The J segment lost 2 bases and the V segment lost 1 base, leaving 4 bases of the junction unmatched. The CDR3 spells CASSDYPGGNYGYTF. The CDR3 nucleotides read TGTGCCAGCAGTGACTATCCAGGGGGGAACTATGGCTACACCTTC.

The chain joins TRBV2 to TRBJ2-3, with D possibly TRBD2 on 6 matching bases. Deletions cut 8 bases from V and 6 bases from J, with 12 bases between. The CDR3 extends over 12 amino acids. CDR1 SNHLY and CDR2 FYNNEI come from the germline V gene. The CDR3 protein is CASEVGRDTQYF. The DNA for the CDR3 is TGTGCCAGCGAGGTTGGGAGGGATACGCAGTATTTT.

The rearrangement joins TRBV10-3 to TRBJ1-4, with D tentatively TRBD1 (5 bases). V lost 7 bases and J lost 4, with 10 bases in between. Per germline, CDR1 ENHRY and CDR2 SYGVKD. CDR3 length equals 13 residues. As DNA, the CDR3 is TGTGCCATCATACAGGCCTTTAATGAAAAACTGTTTTTT. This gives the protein CAIIQAFNEKLFF.

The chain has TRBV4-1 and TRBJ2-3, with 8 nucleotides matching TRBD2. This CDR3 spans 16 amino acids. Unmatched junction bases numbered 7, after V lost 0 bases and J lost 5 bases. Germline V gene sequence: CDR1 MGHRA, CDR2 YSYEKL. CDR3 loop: CASSQESAGAEDTQYF. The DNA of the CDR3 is TGCGCCAGCAGCCAAGAGTCAGCGGGGGCCGAAGATACGCAGTATTTT.

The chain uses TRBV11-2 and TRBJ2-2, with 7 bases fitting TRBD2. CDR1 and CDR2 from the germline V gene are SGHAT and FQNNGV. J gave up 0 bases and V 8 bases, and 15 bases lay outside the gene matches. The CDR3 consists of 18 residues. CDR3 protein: CASRDAGAYLANTGELFF. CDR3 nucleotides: TGTGCCAGCCGAGACGCGGGAGCTTACCTCGCGAACACCGGGGAGCTGTTTTTT.

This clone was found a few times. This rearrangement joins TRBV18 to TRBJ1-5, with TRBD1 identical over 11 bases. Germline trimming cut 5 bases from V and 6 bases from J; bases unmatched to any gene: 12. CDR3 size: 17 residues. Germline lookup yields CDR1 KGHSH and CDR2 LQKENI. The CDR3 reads CASSYERTGGIGQPQHF. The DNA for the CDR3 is TGTGCCAGCTCATACGAGAGGACAGGGGGCATCGGTCAGCCCCAGCATTTT.

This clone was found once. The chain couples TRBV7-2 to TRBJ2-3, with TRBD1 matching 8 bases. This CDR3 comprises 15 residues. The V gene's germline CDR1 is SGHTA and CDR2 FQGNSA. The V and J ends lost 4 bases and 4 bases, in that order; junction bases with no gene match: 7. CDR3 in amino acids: CASSSVRTGSDTQYF. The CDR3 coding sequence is TGTGCCAGCAGCTCCGTTCGGACAGGGTCAGATACGCAGTATTTT.